The sequence of this T cell receptor beta chain was determined in a study of T cells after somatic rescue of genetic block. This clone was recorded a few times. Generated by immunoSEQ multiplex PCR, the TCRdb table keeps only in-frame clones and is missing some. The data contain about 88,000 clones, 85% to 90% of them singletons. This CDR3 has 15 residues. Germline loops: CDR1 SQVTM, CDR2 ANQGSEA. V shed 2 bases, J shed 4 bases, and the junction held 6 bases outside the gene matches. Sequenced material: peripheral blood mononuclear cells (PBMCs). This receptor was taken from a woman aged 18-29 years. This chain uses TRBV29-1 with TRBJ2-2; 8 positions match TRBD1. CDR3 residues: CSVERGQGGTGELFF. CDR3 sequence (DNA): TGCAGCGTTGAACGCGGACAGGGCGGCACCGGGGAGCTGTTTTTT.